A single TCR beta chain is shown here with its context. Its target antigen remains unknown. No much larger clonotype is one base removed from it; base qualities were not supplied. The data derive from a study of blood T cell repertoires in COVID-19 (dated by TCRdb to 2020 to 2021). With regard to the full study: Collaborator samples came from the United States, Italy and Spain and covered acute and convalescent phases of COVID-19. The material from the prospective study consisted of cDNA or gDNA derived from T cells, B-cell-depleted T cells, or PBMCs. Subjects who had been exposed to COVID-19, were actively infected with it, or had recovered from it provided the deeply sampled blood TCRbeta repertoires that made up the dataset. A freely available public database, intended as a resource for researchers studying the immune response to SARS-CoV-2, is where the repertoires were released. The samples were drawn from the first 160 participants of the ongoing ImmuneRACE study and from 1,200 or so subjects provided by 6 global collaborators. The sample metadata nearly always contained a de-identified subject ID, COVID-19 status, age in years and sex. Where HLA class I and class II types were available, the types were taken from metadata supplied by the sample provider, not from assay-based typing. The paper's findings and limits, for the study overall: The amount of clinical and demographic metadata varied by source and participant and was provided uncurated.

A distance of 13 bases separates the germline ends of V and J, which lose 5 bases and 0 bases respectively. According to the germline V gene (reference sequence), CDR1 reads LNHDA and CDR2 reads SQIVND. The CDR3 starts with the cysteine, ends with the phenylalanine, and has 16 residues. Kept here is only the CDR3 DNA, which spans 48 bases and is read in frame from base 1. The immunoSEQ Assay, a bias-controlled multiplex PCR, was used to amplify TCRbeta CDR3 regions from genomic DNA. In the paper's pipeline: Within the assay, amplification of reference gene primers was used to estimate how many nucleated cells each sample contained. Sequence reads were collapsed and filtered to measure the absolute abundance of every unique TCRbeta CDR3 rearrangement. For each sample, productive Simpson clonality was calculated by taking the square root of Simpson's diversity index across productive rearrangements. Here the immuneACCESS table is served through TCRdb, limited to in-frame sequences with V and J called. Missing clones are a known gap in these copies; in checked studies unresolved V genes cover under half, and the rest lacks a known reason. V and J calls and clone size are copied from that table; D and trimming were computed from the DNA. For this sample the table gives approximately 210,000 clones, of which around 90% were detected only once. Approximately 2% of the sample rests with the top ten.

Participants in the prospective study were enrolled through a virtual design, were aged about 18 to 90 years, and lived in 20 to 30 United States geographic areas. In the prospective study, cohorts were assigned on the basis of participant-reported clinical history obtained from a screening survey and a study questionnaire. Recovered participants in ImmuneRACE Cohort 3 were defined by two consecutive negative NP/OP PCR tests, clearance by a healthcare professional, or resolution of symptoms. In the prospective study, whole blood, serum and a nasopharyngeal or oropharyngeal swab were collected from each participant by mobile phlebotomists. Prospective study participants could optionally give additional blood draws and questionnaires over an approximately two-month period. Blood samples from the prospective study were shipped frozen or at room temperature prior to DNA extraction.

Source material: PBMCs or T cells enriched from blood (not recorded which). The chain links TRBV19 with TRBJ1-4, with TRBD1 tentatively as D gene (6 bases match). The sequence came from a woman in her twenties or thirties who had recovered from COVID-19. For the CDR3, the sequence is CASSLLAGATNEKLFF. The DNA sequence is TGTGCCAGTAGTCTGTTAGCAGGGGCAACTAATGAAAAACTGTTTTTT. With the portions outside the CDR3 filled from the reference TRBV19 and TRBJ1-4 genes, the complete variable region becomes DGGITQSPKYLFRKEGQNVTLSCEQNLNHDAMYWYRQDPGQGLRLIYYSQIVNDFQKGDIAEGYSVSREKKESFPLTVTSAQKNPTAFYLCASSLLAGATNEKLFFGSGTQLSVL.